These T cell receptor beta chains were read from a single sample in a study of T cells of healthy individuals. TCRdb re-called the 5' RACE reads with MiXCR, one entry per CDR3 protein. The sample shows about 82,000 distinct CDR3 sequences, more than 5% of them seen only once. These TCRs come from a female donor in good health. CDR3s include the opening cysteine and the closing phenylalanine or tryptophan.

CDR3aa	v_gene	j_gene	len
CASSPSDTNEKLFF	TRBV5-1	TRBJ1-4	14
CASSPSPSATNEKLFF	TRBV4-1	TRBJ1-4	16
CASSFHREINYGYTF	TRBV12-3/TRBV12-4	TRBJ1-2	15
CASSMRDSPPNYGYTF	TRBV7-9	TRBJ1-2	16
CASSSEHSNQPQHF	TRBV6-5	TRBJ1-5	14
CASSQVSGSYTGELFF	TRBV3-1	TRBJ2-2	16
CASSSYSTANTEAFF	TRBV7-2	TRBJ1-1	15
CASSLPAKQGLGYEQYF	TRBV27	TRBJ2-7	17
CASSSPGQGVGSPLHF	TRBV7-9	TRBJ1-6	16
CASRERLAETQYF	TRBV27	TRBJ2-5	13
CASRGKWNTEAFF	TRBV14	TRBJ1-1	13
CASSVEFSGNTIYF	TRBV6-5	TRBJ1-3	14
CASSPGTGVTQETQYF	TRBV19	TRBJ2-5	16